A single sample is the source of the 3 T cell receptor beta chains below, sequenced in a study of blood T cell repertoires in COVID-19. Using immunoSEQ multiplex PCR, the repertoire was profiled, and TCRdb retains in-frame clones only, with some absent. The data contain under 350,000 clones, 85% to 90% of them singletons. What was sequenced was PBMCs or T cells enriched from blood (not recorded which). The source of these receptors is a woman aged 55 to 70 who had recovered from COVID-19.

This rearrangement joins TRBV11-3 to TRBJ2-3, with 7 bases identical to TRBD2. J was trimmed by 1 base and V by 2 bases; bases with no gene match: 15. Looked up from germline, CDR1 is SGHNT and CDR2 is YENEEA. CDR3 length equals 19 residues. The CDR3 here is CASSLRALIERDRTDTQYF. For the CDR3, the DNA is TGTGCCAGCAGCTTAAGGGCTCTAATAGAGCGGGACCGCACAGATACGCAGTATTTT.

The V and J genes are TRBV9 and TRBJ1-2, with D tentatively TRBD1 (5 bases). From germline, CDR1 is SGDLS and CDR2 YYNGEE. The CDR3 runs to 14 residues. V dropped 4 bases and J dropped 6 bases, with 16 bases sitting between them. The CDR3 sequence: CASSPHQGRDGYTF. For the CDR3, the DNA is TGTGCCAGCAGCCCACATCAGGGAAGGGATGGCTACACCTTC.

This clone was recorded only once. This chain connects TRBV9 to TRBJ1-5; no reliable D call. CDR1 SGDLS and CDR2 YYNGEE come from the germline V gene. V lost 0 bases, J lost 4 bases, and 11 bases lay in between. This CDR3 has 15 amino acids. The CDR3 DNA reads as TGTGCCAGCAGCGTAGGCCCCTTACAAAATCAGCCCCAGCATTTT. It yields the protein CASSVGPLQNQPQHF.